The 10 T cell receptor beta chains given below trace back to one sample, sequenced in a study of blood T cell repertoires in COVID-19. Clones were sequenced by immunoSEQ multiplex PCR, and TCRdb holds only the in-frame ones, with some missing. The sample comprises approximately 210,000 clones, around four fifths of which are singletons, and about 2.5% rests with the top ten. Sequenced sample: peripheral blood. The receptors originated from a woman aged 70 to 79 with active or convalescent COVID-19.

V usage is TRBV7-9 and J usage is TRBJ2-1, with 8 bases lining up with TRBD2. The junction had 7 bases not matched to a gene; V was cut back by 1 base and J by 8 bases. Germline assignment: CDR1 SEHNR and CDR2 FQNEAQ (reference sequence). CDR3 size: 15 residues. The CDR3 bases are TGTGCCAGCAGCTTAGGGGGGACTAGGGGAGATGAGCAGTTCTTC. Translated: CASSLGGTRGDEQFF.

The gene calls are TRBV19 and TRBJ1-3, with D uncertain. The V end lost 3 bases, the J end lost 0 bases, and 6 bases lay between the germline ends. The germline V gene encodes CDR1 LNHDA and CDR2 SQIVND (reference sequence). This CDR3 spans 14 amino acids. CDR3 in amino acids: CASSIASSGNTIYF. In nucleotides, the CDR3 is TGTGCCAGTAGTATCGCCAGCTCTGGAAACACCATATATTTT. Full variable domain (missing parts from reference TRBV19 and TRBJ1-3): DGGITQSPKYLFRKEGQNVTLSCEQNLNHDAMYWYRQDPGQGLRLIYYSQIVNDFQKGDIAEGYSVSREKKESFPLTVTSAQKNPTAFYLCASSIASSGNTIYFGEGSWLTVV.

This clone was seen a single time. The gene calls are TRBV12-3 or TRBV12-4 and TRBJ2-7, with TRBD1 as a possible D gene (6 bases). V was trimmed by 8 bases and J by 3 bases, leaving 14 bases between them. The CDR3 length is 13 residues. CDR3 nucleotide sequence: TGTGCCAGCGGAAAGGGGGATGGCTACGAGCAGTACTTC. It encodes CASGKGDGYEQYF.

The chain has TRBV30 and TRBJ2-5, with 10 nucleotides matching TRBD1. With V trimmed by 2 bases and J by 7 bases, 10 bases remained unmatched. Germline V gene lookup returns CDR1 GTSNPN and CDR2 SVGIG (reference sequence). The CDR3 has 15 residues. Written as DNA, the CDR3 is TGTGCCTGGAGTCACGGGACAGGGGCCCTCCGGACCCAGTACTTC. Translation: CAWSHGTGALRTQYF.

In nucleotides, the CDR3 is TGTGCCAGCAGTTTTACAGGTAATCAGCCCCAGCATTTT. Its translation: CASSFTGNQPQHF. The rearrangement links TRBV12-3 or TRBV12-4 to TRBJ1-5; D is possibly TRBD1 (5 bases). The V gene lost 3 bases and the J gene lost 4 bases, with 7 bases spanning the gap. The CDR3 is made up of 13 amino acids.

The chain links TRBV10-3 to TRBJ1-2; TRBD1 aligns across 9 bases. The CDR3 covers 12 residues. V dropped 4 bases and J dropped 8; count of bases not matched to a gene: 2. Germline-derived CDR1 and CDR2 are ENHRY and SYGVKD. The CDR3 loop is CAISGTGEGYTF. In DNA, the CDR3 is TGTGCCATCAGTGGGACAGGGGAGGGCTACACCTTC.

The rearrangement joins TRBV6-6 to TRBJ2-7, with 9 positions matching TRBD1. This CDR3 is built from 14 residues. In germline, CDR1 is MNHNY, CDR2 SVGAGI (reference sequence). Trimming removed 2 bases from V and 5 bases from J; junction bases left unmatched: 4. CDR3 bases: TGTGCCAGCAGTTACACAGGGGGCGGGGACGAGCAGTACTTC. Its protein product is CASSYTGGGDEQYF.

The chain uses TRBV9 and TRBJ2-3, with D perhaps TRBD2 (6 bases). The CDR3 contains 14 residues. Germline CDR1 is SGDLS and CDR2 is YYNGEE. The germline V and J ends were trimmed by 3 bases and 0 bases, with 8 bases remaining between them. The CDR3 DNA is TGTGCCAGCAGCGGGAGGGTAAGCACAGATACGCAGTATTTT. Amino acids: CASSGRVSTDTQYF.

This chain connects TRBV21-1 to TRBJ2-1; the tabulated D call, TRBD2, remains unverified against the DNA. TRBV21-1 is an annotated pseudogene. The length of the CDR3 is 19 residues. This CDR3 is CASNFLAASGRADAGRQFF. Written as DNA, the CDR3 is TGTGCCAGCAACTTCCTCGCGGCTAGCGGGAGGGCGGACGCTGGGCGGCAGTTCTTC.

V is TRBV10-3 and J is TRBJ2-7; no clear D. CDR3 size: 12 residues. Germline-derived CDR1 and CDR2 are ENHRY and SYGVKD. Trimming pared 6 bases from V and 1 base from J, leaving 7 bases between. The DNA of the CDR3 is TGTGCCATCAGAGACTCATCCTACGAGCAGTACTTC. This translates into CAIRDSSYEQYF.